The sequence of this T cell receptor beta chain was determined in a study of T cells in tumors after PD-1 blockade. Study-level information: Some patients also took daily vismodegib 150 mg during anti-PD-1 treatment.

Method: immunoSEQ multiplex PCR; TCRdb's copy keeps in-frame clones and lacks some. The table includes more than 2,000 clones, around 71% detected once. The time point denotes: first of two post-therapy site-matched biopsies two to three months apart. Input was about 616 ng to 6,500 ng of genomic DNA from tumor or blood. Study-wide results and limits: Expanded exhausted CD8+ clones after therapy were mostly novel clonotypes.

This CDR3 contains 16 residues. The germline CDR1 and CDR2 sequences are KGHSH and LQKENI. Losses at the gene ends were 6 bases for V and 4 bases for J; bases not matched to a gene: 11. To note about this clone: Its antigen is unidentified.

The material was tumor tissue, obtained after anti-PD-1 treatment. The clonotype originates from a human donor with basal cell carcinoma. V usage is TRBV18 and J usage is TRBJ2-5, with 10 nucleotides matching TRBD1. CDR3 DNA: TGTGCCAGCTCGCAACGGGACAGGGGTATTGGAGAGACCCAGTACTTC. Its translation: CASSQRDRGIGETQYF.